This T cell receptor beta chain appears in the sequencing data of a study of Ad26.COV2.S vaccination and SARS-CoV-2 variants. As for the study in general: Ad26.COV2.S shots went into the muscle once or twice, 56 days apart. Broader study findings: Measures of TCR breadth and depth may have fallen short of total T cell responses.

CDR1 is KGHSH, CDR2 LQKENI, per germline. The CDR3 spans 19 residues. Trimming removed 6 bases at V and 0 bases at J, with 24 bases between. The repertoire was sequenced with immunoSEQ multiplex PCR; TCRdb's copy has only in-frame clones and lacks some. Among around 310,000 clones listed, 85% to 90% were seen once. In regard to this clone: Its specificity is unknown.

Sample treatment: approximately 18 received Ad26.COV2.S at low or high dose, single or two shots; about 5 received placebo; per-sample allocation not given. Following the first vaccine or placebo injection, samples were taken on day 63. The individual, an adult aged 18-55 years, was a donor in Boston. The vaccine antigen was prefusion-stabilized Wuhan SARS-CoV-2 spike. This chain uses TRBV18 with TRBJ2-1; TRBD2 might be the D (7 bases). The sequence came from a person aged 18-65 years who received the Ad26.COV2.S COVID-19 vaccine or a placebo. Sample: peripheral blood, taken in a trial of Ad26.COV2.S vaccine versus placebo. The CDR3 sequence: CASSLFAPGGRVSYNEQFF. For the CDR3, the DNA is TGTGCCAGCTCCCTTTTTGCCCCCGGGGGGCGTGTCTCCTACAATGAGCAGTTCTTC. The variable domain in full, with the rest retrieved from reference TRBV18 and TRBJ2-1, is NAGVMQNPRHLVRRRGQEARLRCSPMKGHSHVYWYRQLPEEGLKFMVYLQKENIIDESGMPKERFSAEFPKEGPSILRIQQVVRGDSAAYFCASSLFAPGGRVSYNEQFFGPGTRLTVL.